A selection of T cell receptor beta chains follows, all from one sample in a study of cytomegalovirus exposure and HLA in healthy donors. The method was immunoSEQ multiplex PCR; TCRdb's version includes in-frame clones alone and lacks a portion of them. This sample carries 150,000 or so clones, about 82% of them seen once, and the ten largest clones take roughly 2.1%. Input material: PBMCs. These receptors were taken from a human donor in good health. Both conserved end residues are part of each CDR3. The D gene is left open where the match is weak. Clone size, where shown, is once, few, many, or a class for clones that have expanded.

>TRBV28|NA|TRBJ1-5|NA
CASSLILGGDSDQPQHF
TGTGCCAGCAGTTTAATCCTCGGGGGAGACTCCGATCAGCCCCAGCATTTT
>TRBV7-2|NA|TRBJ2-7|NA
CASSFGQGTYEQYF
TGTGCCAGCAGCTTCGGGCAGGGTACTTACGAGCAGTACTTC
>TRBV7-9|few|TRBJ1-3|TRBD1
CASRDSSGNTIYF
TGTGCCAGCCGGGACAGCTCTGGAAACACCATATATTTT
>TRBV5-5|NA|TRBJ2-7|NA
CASSLVLGEKYF
TGTGCCAGCAGCTTGGTCCTCGGAGAGAAGTACTTC
>TRBV18|few|TRBJ2-7|TRBD2
CASSPPGLAVSYEQYF
TGTGCCAGCTCACCACCGGGACTAGCGGTATCCTACGAGCAGTACTTC
>TRBV28|NA|TRBJ1-1|TRBD1
CASSLPRGATEAFF
TGTGCCAGCAGTTTACCCAGGGGGGCGACTGAAGCTTTCTTT
>TRBV7-9|NA|TRBJ1-2|TRBD1
CASTLGQGESGYTF
TGTGCCAGCACCCTGGGACAGGGAGAGAGTGGCTACACCTTC
>TRBV28|NA|TRBJ2-7|NA
CASSYSDYEQYF
TGTGCCAGCAGTTATAGTGACTACGAGCAGTACTTC
>TRBV7-2|NA|TRBJ1-1|NA
CASSLDGAGTEAFF
TGTGCCAGCAGCTTAGATGGGGCCGGCACTGAAGCTTTCTTT
>TRBV29-1|few|TRBJ1-1|NA
CSAPGGTEAFF
TGCAGCGCGCCCGGGGGGACTGAAGCTTTCTTT
>TRBV18|NA|TRBJ2-3|TRBD2
CASSRLGTSGPSTDTQYF
TGTGCCAGCTCACGGTTGGGGACTAGCGGGCCTAGCACAGATACGCAGTATTTT
>TRBV2|NA|TRBJ2-2|NA
CASSSLQSTGELFF
TGTGCCAGCAGTAGTTTGCAGTCCACCGGGGAGCTGTTTTTT
>TRBV6-1|NA|TRBJ1-5|NA
CASSERVNQPQHF
TGTGCCAGCAGTGAGAGGGTCAATCAGCCCCAGCATTTT